Listed below are T cell receptor beta chains from one sample, sequenced in a study of T cell repertoires in cytomegalovirus infection. Antigens for these TCRs are unknown. TCRdb processed the reads anew with MiXCR; each CDR3 protein has one entry. This sample has approximately 74,000 distinct CDR3 sequences, with around 42% found just once. The sequences come from CD8+ T cells from cultured PBMCs, collected from culture after CMV antigen stimulation. The receptors were gathered from a human donor in good health (CMV status not recorded). Some clones in this sample may be carry-over from other donors' samples. The CDR3 runs from the conserved cysteine through the conserved F or W. The D gene is left open where the match is weak. Where a row states a size, it is once, few, many or the class of an expanded clone; other rows omit it.

cdr3_nt: TGCAGCGGCTGGACCGGAAGGGAAATCATTAGCAATCAGCCCCAGCATTTT
cdr3_aa: CSGWTGREIISNQPQHF
clone_size: NA
v_call: TRBV29-1
d_call: NA
j_call: TRBJ1-5

cdr3_nt: TGTGCCAGCAGCTTATCCACCCGATCGGGCTACACCTTC
cdr3_aa: CASSLSTRSGYTF
clone_size: many
v_call: TRBV7-2
d_call: NA
j_call: TRBJ1-2

cdr3_nt: TGTGCCAGCAGCCCACGGGCTAGCCAAGCCTACGAGCAGTACTTC
cdr3_aa: CASSPRASQAYEQYF
clone_size: many
v_call: TRBV7-9
d_call: NA
j_call: TRBJ2-7

cdr3_nt: TGTGCCAGCAGCTTGGGGCAGCGGGCGGGCACCGGGGAGCTGTTTTTT
cdr3_aa: CASSLGQRAGTGELFF
clone_size: NA
v_call: TRBV5-5
d_call: NA
j_call: TRBJ2-2

cdr3_nt: TGTGCCAGCAGCTTAGAATGGCAGGGCGATAGCTCCTACGAGCAGTACTTC
cdr3_aa: CASSLEWQGDSSYEQYF
clone_size: few
v_call: TRBV7-9
d_call: NA
j_call: TRBJ2-7

cdr3_nt: TGTGCCAGCAGCTTAAGACAGGCGGAGTACAATGAGCAGTTCTTC
cdr3_aa: CASSLRQAEYNEQFF
clone_size: many
v_call: TRBV7-2
d_call: NA
j_call: TRBJ2-1

cdr3_nt: TGCGCCAGCAGCCAAGATCGTGAGGGTCTCGCTGAAGCTTTCTTT
cdr3_aa: CASSQDREGLAEAFF
clone_size: NA
v_call: TRBV4-3
d_call: NA
j_call: TRBJ1-1

cdr3_nt: TGTGCCAGCAGCCCTTCTCTGGGGCCACAGAAAACTGAAGCTTTCTTT
cdr3_aa: CASSPSLGPQKTEAFF
clone_size: many
v_call: TRBV7-9
d_call: NA
j_call: TRBJ1-1

cdr3_nt: TGTGCCAGCAGACTTAGCGGGGGGGGATTAGATACGCAGTATTTT
cdr3_aa: CASRLSGGGLDTQYF
clone_size: NA
v_call: TRBV7-2
d_call: TRBD2
j_call: TRBJ2-3

cdr3_nt: TGTGCCACGCTACCGGGACAGAGTTCCTACGAGCAGTACTTC
cdr3_aa: CATLPGQSSYEQYF
clone_size: NA
v_call: TRBV2
d_call: TRBD1
j_call: TRBJ2-7

cdr3_nt: TGTGCCAGCAGCCCCCTTAGGGGGGGTCCGAACTATGGCTACACCTTC
cdr3_aa: CASSPLRGGPNYGYTF
clone_size: few
v_call: TRBV12-3/TRBV12-4
d_call: NA
j_call: TRBJ1-2

cdr3_nt: TGTGCCAGCAGCCAGACAGGGTCCTTGCCCCTCTATGGCTACACCTTC
cdr3_aa: CASSQTGSLPLYGYTF
clone_size: NA
v_call: TRBV7-4
d_call: TRBD1
j_call: TRBJ1-2

cdr3_nt: TGCAGCGTTGATTGGCCCGAAGGAGCCTACGAGCAGTACTTC
cdr3_aa: CSVDWPEGAYEQYF
clone_size: NA
v_call: TRBV29-1
d_call: NA
j_call: TRBJ2-7